This TCR beta chain was obtained from a study of T cell repertoires in cytomegalovirus infection. Whole-study context: Both CMV infection and a matching HLA type were indicated by public TCR beta signatures.

Note on this clonotype: Its specificity is unknown.

TCRdb called the reads again in MiXCR, with one record for every CDR3 protein. Found here are some 500,000 distinct CDR3 sequences, 25% to 35% of them singletons; the top ten hold around a sixth. The CDR3 totals 12 residues. V lost 3 bases to trimming and J lost 6 bases, with 6 bases between them. The germline CDR1 and CDR2 sequences are LNHDA and SQIVND (reference sequence). This rearrangement joins TRBV19 to TRBJ2-1, with D uncertain. The sequence was obtained from a human donor in good health (CMV status not recorded). Some clones in this sample may be carry-over from other donors' samples. The source was cultured PBMCs, collected from culture after CMV antigen stimulation. This CDR3 is CASSMLGNEQFF. CDR3 in DNA: TGTGCCAGTAGTATGTTGGGCAATGAGCAGTTCTTC.